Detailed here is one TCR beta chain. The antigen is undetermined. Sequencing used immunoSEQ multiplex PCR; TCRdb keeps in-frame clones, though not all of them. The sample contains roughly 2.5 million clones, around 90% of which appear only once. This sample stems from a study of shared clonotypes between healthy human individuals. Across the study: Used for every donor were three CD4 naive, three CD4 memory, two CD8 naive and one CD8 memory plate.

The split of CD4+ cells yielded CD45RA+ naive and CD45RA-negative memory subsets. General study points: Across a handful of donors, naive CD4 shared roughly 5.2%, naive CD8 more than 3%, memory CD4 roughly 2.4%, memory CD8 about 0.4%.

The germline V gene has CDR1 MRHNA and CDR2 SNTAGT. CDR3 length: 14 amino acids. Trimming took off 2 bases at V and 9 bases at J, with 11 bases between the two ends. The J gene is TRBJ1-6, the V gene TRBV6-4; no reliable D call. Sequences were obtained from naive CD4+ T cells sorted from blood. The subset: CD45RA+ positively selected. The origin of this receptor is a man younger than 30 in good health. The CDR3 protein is CASSDGENLSPLHF. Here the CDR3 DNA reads TGTGCCAGCAGTGACGGGGAAAACCTTTCACCCCTCCACTTT.